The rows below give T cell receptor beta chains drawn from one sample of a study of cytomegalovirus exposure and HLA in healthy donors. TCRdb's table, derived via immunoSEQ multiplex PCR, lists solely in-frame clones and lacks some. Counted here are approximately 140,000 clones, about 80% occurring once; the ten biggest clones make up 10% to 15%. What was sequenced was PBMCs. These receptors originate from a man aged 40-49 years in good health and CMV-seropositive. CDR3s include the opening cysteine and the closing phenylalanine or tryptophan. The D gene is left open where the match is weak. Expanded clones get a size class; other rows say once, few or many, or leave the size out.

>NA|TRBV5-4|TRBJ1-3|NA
CASSPKAGFSGNTIYF
TGTGCCAGCAGCCCGAAAGCAGGCTTCTCTGGAAACACCATATATTTT
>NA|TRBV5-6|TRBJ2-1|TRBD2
CASSAVSGGRSQQFF
TGTGCCAGCAGCGCCGTTTCGGGCGGGAGATCGCAGCAGTTCTTC
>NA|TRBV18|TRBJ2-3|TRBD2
CASSPPSGREDTQYF
TGTGCCAGCTCACCACCTAGCGGGAGGGAAGATACGCAGTATTTT
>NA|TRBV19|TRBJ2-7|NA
CASSPPLRVREQYF
TGTGCCAGTAGTCCCCCTTTGAGGGTACGGGAGCAGTACTTC
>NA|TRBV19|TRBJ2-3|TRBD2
CASSWTSGKTDTQYF
TGTGCCAGTAGTTGGACTAGCGGGAAGACAGATACGCAGTATTTT
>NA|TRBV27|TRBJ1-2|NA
CASRVGAATDYGYTF
TGTGCCAGCAGGGTTGGGGCCGCTACAGACTATGGCTACACCTTC
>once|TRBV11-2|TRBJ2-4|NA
CASSLSVGNDIQYF
TGTGCCAGCAGCTTAAGTGTTGGCAATGACATTCAGTACTTC
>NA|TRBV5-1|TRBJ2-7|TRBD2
CASSLGLAGVYEQYF
TGCGCCAGCAGCTTGGGACTAGCGGGTGTTTACGAGCAGTACTTC
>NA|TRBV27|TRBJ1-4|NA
CASSFRGWKLFF
TGTGCCAGCAGTTTCCGAGGGTGGAAACTGTTTTTT
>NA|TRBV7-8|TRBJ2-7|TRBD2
CASSLALAGDLYEQYF
TGTGCCAGCAGCTTAGCTTTAGCGGGGGACCTCTACGAGCAGTACTTC
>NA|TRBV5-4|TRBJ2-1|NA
CASSSSLGQGEQFF
TGTGCCAGCAGCTCTAGTCTAGGCCAGGGTGAGCAGTTCTTC
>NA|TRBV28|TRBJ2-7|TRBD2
CASSFQSGRVNEQYF
TGTGCCAGCAGCTTTCAGAGCGGGAGGGTTAACGAGCAGTACTTC
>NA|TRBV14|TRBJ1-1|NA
CASSPEIGADAFF
TGTGCCAGCAGTCCAGAAATAGGGGCAGACGCTTTCTTT
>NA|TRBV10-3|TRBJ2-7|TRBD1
CATGTGGENEQYF
TGTGCCACCGGGACAGGGGGCGAAAACGAGCAGTACTTC
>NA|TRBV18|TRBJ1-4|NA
CASSLEGATNEKLFF
TGTGCCAGCTCACTTGAGGGAGCAACTAATGAAAAACTGTTTTTT
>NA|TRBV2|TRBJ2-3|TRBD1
CASQGASGSTDTQYF
TGTGCCTCACAGGGGGCTAGCGGAAGCACAGATACGCAGTATTTT
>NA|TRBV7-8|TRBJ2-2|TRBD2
CASSELAGGGTGELFF
TGTGCCAGCAGCGAACTAGCGGGAGGAGGTACCGGGGAGCTGTTTTTT
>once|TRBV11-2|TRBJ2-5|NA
CASSLGGNTGAETQYF
TGTGCCAGCAGCTTGGGGGGTAACACGGGAGCAGAGACCCAGTACTTC
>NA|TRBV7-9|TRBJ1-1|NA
CASSLANMNTEAFF
TGTGCCAGCAGCCTAGCTAATATGAACACTGAAGCTTTCTTT
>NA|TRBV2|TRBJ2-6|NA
CASCPGNSGANVLTF
TGTGCCAGCTGTCCAGGCAACTCTGGGGCCAACGTCCTGACTTTC
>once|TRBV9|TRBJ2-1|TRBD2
CASSALSGRLYNEQFF
TGTGCCAGCAGCGCCCTTAGCGGGAGGCTCTACAATGAGCAGTTCTTC
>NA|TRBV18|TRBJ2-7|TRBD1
CASSPQGARRYEQYF
TGTGCCAGCTCACCACAGGGGGCGCGGCGCTACGAGCAGTACTTC
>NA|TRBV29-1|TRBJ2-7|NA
CSAELASYEQYF
TGCAGCGCTGAACTAGCCTCCTACGAGCAGTACTTC
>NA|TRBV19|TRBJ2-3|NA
CASSKSITDTQYF
TGTGCCAGTAGTAAATCAATCACAGATACGCAGTATTTT
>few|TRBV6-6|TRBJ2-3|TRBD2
CASSSLSGRGPDTQYF
TGTGCCAGCAGTTCCCTTAGCGGGAGGGGTCCAGATACGCAGTATTTT
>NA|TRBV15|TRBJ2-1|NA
CATSAQVVEQFF
TGTGCCACCAGCGCCCAGGTGGTAGAGCAGTTCTTC
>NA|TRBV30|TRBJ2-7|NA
CAWSRGSSYEQYF
TGTGCCTGGAGTCGTGGCAGCTCCTACGAGCAGTACTTC
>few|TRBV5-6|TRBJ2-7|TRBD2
CASSWTSGIAYEQYF
TGTGCCAGCAGCTGGACTAGCGGGATTGCCTACGAGCAGTACTTC
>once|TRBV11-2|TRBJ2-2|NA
CASSSPTGELFF
TGTGCCAGCAGCTCTCCGACCGGGGAGCTGTTTTTT
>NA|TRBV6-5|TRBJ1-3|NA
CASSYSTTGNTIYF
TGTGCCAGCAGTTACTCGACAACTGGAAACACCATATATTTT
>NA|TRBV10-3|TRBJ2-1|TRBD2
CAAQTIAGVRGYNEQFF
TGTGCCGCCCAAACCATAGCGGGAGTCAGGGGTTACAATGAGCAGTTCTTC
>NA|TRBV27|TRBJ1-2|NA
CASKRTPGSNPNYGYTF
TGTGCCAGCAAGAGAACCCCAGGATCCAATCCGAACTATGGCTACACCTTC
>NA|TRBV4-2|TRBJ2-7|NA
CASSQDLGDTGEQYF
TGTGCCAGCAGCCAAGATCTGGGGGACACGGGGGAGCAGTACTTC
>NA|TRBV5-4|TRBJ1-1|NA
CASSLGVGGPEAFF
TGTGCCAGCAGCTTGGGGGTCGGGGGTCCTGAAGCTTTCTTT
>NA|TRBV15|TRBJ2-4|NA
CATSSRGGARDIQYF
TGTGCCACCAGCTCCAGAGGGGGGGCGCGGGACATTCAGTACTTC
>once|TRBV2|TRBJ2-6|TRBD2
CASTSGSVTGANVLTF
TGTGCCAGCACTAGCGGGAGTGTAACTGGGGCCAACGTCCTGACTTTC
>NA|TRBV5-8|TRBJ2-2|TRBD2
CASSSRPTSVIAGELFF
TGTGCCAGCAGCTCACGACCGACTAGCGTAATAGCCGGGGAGCTGTTTTTT
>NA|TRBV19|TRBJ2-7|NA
CASSATYPYEQYF
TGTGCCAGTAGTGCGACATATCCCTACGAGCAGTACTTC
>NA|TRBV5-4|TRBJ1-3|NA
CASSPGGPHSGNTIYF
TGTGCCAGCAGCCCCGGGGGGCCCCACTCTGGAAACACCATATATTTT
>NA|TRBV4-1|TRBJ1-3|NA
CASSRTTAGGNTIYF
TGCGCCAGCAGCCGCACCACAGCGGGGGGAAACACCATATATTTT
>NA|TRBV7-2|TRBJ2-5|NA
CASSLKRQRGETQYF
TGTGCCAGCAGCTTAAAGCGGCAACGAGGGGAGACCCAGTACTTC
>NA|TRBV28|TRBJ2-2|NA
CASSSSNTGELFF
TGTGCCAGCAGTTCCTCGAACACCGGGGAGCTGTTTTTT
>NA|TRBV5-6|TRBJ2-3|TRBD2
CASSLRGGTDTQYF
TGTGCCAGCAGCTTAAGGGGAGGGACAGATACGCAGTATTTT